This record looks at one T cell receptor beta chain sequence and its context. What it binds is unknown. The data were taken from a study of a mutant IDH1 vaccine in newly diagnosed glioma. About the study: Treated patients comprised 62.5% males and approximately 38% females, mean age roughly 44 years. General observations from the study: Among top peripheral T cell clonotypes, changes seemed unrelated to pseudoprogression. Overall, 90% to 95% of patients had vaccine-induced immune responses.

Noted time point: week 35, safety follow-up. Vaccinated patients received 300 ug of mutant IDH1 20-mer peptide per dose, with topical imiquimod. This table comes from immunoSEQ multiplex PCR, and its TCRdb copy is limited to in-frame clones, with some not included. The table lists 30,000 to 40,000 clones, about 82% of them singletons, with 3% to 3.5% in the top ten. Material: PBMCs, obtained from a glioma patient whose treatment included an IDH1 peptide vaccine. This sequence originates from a man aged 40-49 years with glioma. Some clones in this sample may be carry-over from other donors' samples.

The CDR3 DNA is TGTGCCAGCAGCCAAGGGCGAGGTACAACTATCTATGGCTACACCTTC. This translates into CASSQGRGTTIYGYTF. The V gene is TRBV14, the J gene TRBJ1-2; D is unclear. The CDR3 is 16 residues long. Per the germline V gene, CDR1 is SGHDN and CDR2 is FVKESK. V was clipped by 1 base and J by 4 bases, with 16 bases between them.